One and the same sample provided the 32 T cell receptor beta chains below, sequenced in a study of T cells in women clearing cervical HPV infection. Only in-frame clones appear in the TCRdb table, and some are missing; sequencing was by immunoSEQ multiplex PCR. This listing includes about 24,000 clones. Specimen: blood buffy coat. All receptors come from a woman aged 18 to 69 with a cervical HPV16 infection that either progressed to CIN3+ or cleared (not recorded which).

On this clone itself: The CDR3 is cut off 3 residues early in the read; its end comes from the germline J gene. This chain joins TRBV11-2 and TRBJ1-2; tentatively, D is TRBD1 (5 bases). This CDR3 contains 14 residues. Trimming shortened V by 5 bases and J by 5 bases, and 15 bases separated the two germline ends. Germline values: CDR1 SGHAT, CDR2 FQNNGV. The CDR3 spells CASSHGGGGYGYTF. The covered CDR3 bases are TGTGCCAGCAGCCACGGGGGTGGTGGATATGGC.

Worth noting for this clone: The read stops 3 residues short of the end of the CDR3; the missing end is completed from the germline J gene. This chain joins TRBV5-1 and TRBJ2-5; D is ambiguous. V was trimmed by 0 bases and J by 2 bases, leaving 8 bases between them. The CDR3 covers 14 residues. Germline V gene data show CDR1 as SGHRS and CDR2 as YFSETQ. The CDR3 DNA, read in part, is TGCGCCAGCAGCTTGGAGTCTATTCAAGAGACC. Protein: CASSLESIQET. The complete CDR3 sequence is CASSLESIQETQYF.

As to this clone: The read terminates 3 residues before the CDR3 end, so the remaining end is supplied by the germline J gene. The V call is TRBV5-6, the J call TRBJ1-1; D perhaps matches TRBD1 (5 bases). Germline values: CDR1 SGHDT, CDR2 YYEEEE. CDR3 length equals 11 residues. The CDR3 region is CASSFDSEAFF. The DNA read from the CDR3 is TGTGCCAGCAGCTTTGACAGCGAA.

Details on this clone: The read comes to an end 3 residues before the CDR3 does, leaving the germline J gene to fill in the end. The rearrangement uses TRBV6-1 and TRBJ1-5; possible D gene TRBD1, 5 bases. The germline gives CDR1 MNHNS, CDR2 SASEGT. The V end lost 2 bases, the J end lost 6 bases, and 14 bases lay between the germline ends. The CDR3 sequence is 15 residues long. The part of the CDR3 DNA that was read is TGTGCCAGCAGTGAATCGGCAGGGTTTTTTCAGCCC. Translated: CASSESAGFFQP. The complete CDR3 reads CASSESAGFFQPQHF.

About this clone itself: The sequenced fragment ends 3 residues before the CDR3 boundary, so the rest is inferred from the germline J gene. The chain recombines TRBV5-1 with TRBJ2-7, with 9 bases that match TRBD1. In germline, CDR1 is SGHRS, CDR2 YFSETQ. Trimming at V came to 4 bases and at J to 4 bases, leaving 6 bases not matched to a gene. This CDR3 spans 14 amino acids. This CDR3 is CASSLPGQGYEQYF. The CDR3 DNA, read in part, is TGCGCCAGCAGCCTTCCGGGACAGGGATACGAG. The full variable domain, completed using reference TRBV5-1 and TRBJ2-7, is KAGVTQTPRYLIKTRGQQVTLSCSPISGHRSVSWYQQTPGQGLQFLFEYFSETQRNKGNFPGRFSGRQFSNSRSEMNVSTLELGDSALYLCASSLPGQGYEQYFGPGTRLTVT.

Of note for this clone: The read finishes 3 residues shy of the CDR3 end, and the germline J gene is used to complete it. This chain uses TRBV6-1 with TRBJ1-1; TRBD1 agrees at 7 bases. V dropped 4 bases and J dropped 3; count of bases not matched to a gene: 5. Germline CDR1 MNHNS, CDR2 SASEGT. This CDR3 is built from 14 residues. The CDR3 loop reads CASSAGQDYTEAFF. Incomplete CDR3 DNA: TGTGCCAGCAGTGCAGGACAGGACTACACTGAA.

CDR3 region: CASSLRGREPSGANVLFF. The covered CDR3 bases are TGCGCCAGCAGCTTGAGGGGCCGGGAACCCTCTGGGGCCAACGTA. This sequence joins TRBV5-1 and TRBJ1-4; D perhaps matches TRBD1 (5 bases). The read is 3 residues too short to cover the CDR3 end, so that end is filled in from the germline J gene. The germline CDR1 and CDR2 sequences are SGHRS and YFSETQ. CDR3 length equals 18 residues.

Regarding this clone: The sequenced fragment ends 3 residues before the CDR3 boundary, so the rest is inferred from the germline J gene. V gene TRBV5-5 combines with J gene TRBJ2-1, with D tentatively TRBD1 (5 bases). The CDR3 sequence is 13 residues long. Trimming took off 4 bases at V and 4 bases at J, with 9 bases between the two ends. Germline loops: CDR1 SGHKS, CDR2 YYEKEE (reference sequence). The sequenced part of the CDR3 DNA is TGTGCCAGCAGCGCTACAGGTTACAATGAG. The encoded protein is CASSATGYNE. The entire CDR3 protein is CASSATGYNEQFF.

About this clone itself: The CDR3 extends 3 residues past the end of the read, so its final part is completed from the germline J gene. V and J are TRBV5-4 and TRBJ2-3; a weak D match, TRBD2 (6 bases). There are 15 residues in the CDR3. Germline values: CDR1 SGHNT, CDR2 YYREEE (reference sequence). Trimming cost V 1 base and J 5 bases, with 14 bases left between them. CDR3 DNA (partial): TGTGCCAGCAGCTTGTTACTAGCCGAGCAAGATACG. This translates into CASSLLLAEQDT. The full CDR3 reads CASSLLLAEQDTQYF.

Notes on this clone: Read data end 3 residues before the CDR3 end; the end is taken from the germline J gene. The chain combines TRBV5-1 with TRBJ1-6; no firm D call. The CDR3 is 13 amino acids. Germline CDR1 and CDR2: SGHRS and YFSETQ. V was clipped by 0 bases and J by 8 bases, with 6 bases between them. This chain's CDR3 is CASSLARDSPLHF. CDR3 DNA (partial): TGCGCCAGCAGCTTGGCCCGGGATTCACCC.

Turning to this clone: With the read ending 3 residues before the CDR3 end, the germline J gene is used to fill in that end. This chain links TRBV20-1 with TRBJ2-1; D not certain. Germline lookup yields CDR1 DFQATT and CDR2 SNEGSKA (reference sequence). The V end was cut by 1 base, the J end by 3 bases, with 10 bases between. The CDR3 runs 14 residues. CDR3 bases read: TGCAGTGCTAGAGCTGTTACTAACTACAATGAG. It is translated as CSARAVTNYNE. The CDR3 in its entirety is CSARAVTNYNEQFF.

Details on this clone: The CDR3 end is not reached by the read, which stops 3 residues before it; the germline J gene fills it in. The chain is built from TRBV30 and TRBJ1-3, with D unresolved. The germline gives CDR1 GTSNPN, CDR2 SVGIG (reference sequence). The V gene lost 0 bases and the J gene lost 0 bases, with 9 bases spanning the gap. This CDR3 comprises 15 residues. The CDR3 reads CAWSVRFYSGNTIYF. CDR3 DNA (partial): TGTGCCTGGAGTGTACGTTTCTACTCTGGAAACACC.

Incomplete CDR3 DNA: TGCGCCAGCAGTCAACCTCTCCAGGGTGGTTCCGGGGAG. The encoded protein is CASSQPLQGGSGE. The full CDR3 reads CASSQPLQGGSGELFF. This rearrangement joins TRBV23-1 to TRBJ2-2, with a possible D match to TRBD1 (5 bases). The CDR3 end lies 3 residues beyond the end of the read and is filled in from the germline J gene. TRBV23-1 carries the ORF label, with uncertain function. The V end was cut by 2 bases, the J end by 6 bases, with 16 bases between. There are 16 residues in the CDR3.

As concerns this clone: The read stops 3 residues short of the end of the CDR3; the missing end is completed from the germline J gene. V is TRBV5-6 and J is TRBJ2-3; weak D call: TRBD1 (5 bases). Germline V gene data show CDR1 as SGHDT and CDR2 as YYEEEE. The CDR3 sequence is 13 residues long. CDR3 region: CASSLEGNQPQYF. The part of the CDR3 DNA that was read is TGTGCCAGCAGCTTGGAGGGGAATCAGCCG.

Turning to this clone: The read terminates 3 residues ahead of where the CDR3 ends, so the germline J gene completes it. J is TRBJ2-5 and V is TRBV7-2; 7 nucleotides agree with TRBD2. Germline lookup yields CDR1 SGHTA and CDR2 FQGNSA. The CDR3 loop spans 15 amino acids. V dropped 3 bases and J dropped 0; count of bases not matched to a gene: 4. Incomplete CDR3 DNA: TGTGCCAGCAGCTTCGGGGGGTCAAACCAAGAGACC. Translation: CASSFGGSNQET. The full CDR3 is CASSFGGSNQETQYF.

Concerning this clone itself: The read terminates 3 residues before the CDR3 end, so the remaining end is supplied by the germline J gene. The gene calls are TRBV11-3 and TRBJ2-5; D unresolved. The CDR3 runs to 12 residues. Germline CDR1 and CDR2: SGHNT and YENEEA. The covered CDR3 bases are TGTGCCAGCAGCGGGCCGGCAGATACC. Amino acid sequence: CASSGPADT. The entire CDR3 reads CASSGPADTQYF.

Notes on this clone: The junction shows a germline mismatch at one end, possibly a read error. Read sequence stops 3 residues before the CDR3 end, and the germline J gene provides the missing end. Within the sample, other DNA sequences also encode this same CDR3. The V call is TRBV7-6, the J call TRBJ1-6, with no clear D. Germline CDR1 is SGHVS and CDR2 is FNYEAQ. The CDR3 runs to 17 residues. CDR3 region: CASSLYPGLQLRSPLHF. Partial CDR3 DNA: TGTGCCAGTAGCTTATACCCCGGTTTACAGCTTAGGTCACCC.

About this clone: The CDR3 is cut off 3 residues early in the read; its end comes from the germline J gene. The J gene is TRBJ2-5, the V gene TRBV20-1, with 13 bases lining up with TRBD2. CDR1 is DFQATT, CDR2 SNEGSKA, per germline (reference sequence). The CDR3 loop spans 14 amino acids. The V segment lost 5 bases and the J segment 2 bases; nucleotides outside the gene matches: 2. The part of the CDR3 DNA that was read is TGCAGTGCTCCGGGACTAGCGGGGCAAGAGACC. It translates to CSAPGLAGQET. The full CDR3 protein is CSAPGLAGQETQYF.

A word on this clone: Sequencing ends 3 residues short of the CDR3 end; the germline J gene provides the rest. This chain links TRBV11-2 with TRBJ2-7; 10 bases line up with TRBD2. This CDR3 region has 15 residues. The V gene's germline CDR1 is SGHAT and CDR2 FQNNGV. After removal of 4 bases from V and 3 bases from J, the junction contained 6 bases not matched to a gene. Incomplete CDR3 DNA: TGTGCCAGCAGCTCAATACTAGCGGGACGCTACGAG. Translating gives CASSSILAGRYE. The CDR3 in full is CASSSILAGRYEQYF.

A remark on this clone: With the read ending 3 residues before the CDR3 end, the germline J gene is used to fill in that end. The rearrangement links TRBV5-6 to TRBJ1-2; 9 bases fit TRBD1. Germline CDR1 is SGHDT and CDR2 is YYEEEE. This CDR3 comprises 14 residues. CDR3 DNA (partial): TGTGCCAGCAGCCTCCGGGACAGGGCACATCGC. This sequence encodes CASSLRDRAHR. The full-length CDR3 reads as CASSLRDRAHRYTF.

With regard to this clone: The read ends 3 residues before the CDR3 terminus; that terminus is restored from the germline J gene. This chain links TRBV2 with TRBJ2-2, with TRBD2 as a possible D gene (7 bases). The germline V gene encodes CDR1 SNHLY and CDR2 FYNNEI. The CDR3 runs to 16 residues. The sequenced part of the CDR3 DNA is TGTGCCAGCAGTTCCGGACGGGGGGCAACTAATGAAAAG. Amino acid sequence: CASSSGRGATNEK. The entire CDR3 is CASSSGRGATNEKLFF.

With respect to this clone: The CDR3 extends 3 residues past the end of the read, so its final part is completed from the germline J gene. The chain combines TRBV7-6 with TRBJ2-1; 8 bases align to TRBD2. Trimming removed 1 base from V and 5 bases from J; junction bases left unmatched: 4. This CDR3 has 15 residues. The V gene's germline CDR1 is SGHVS and CDR2 FNYEAQ. The sequenced CDR3 bases are TGTGCCAGCAGCTTAGTAGCGGGGTTCGACAATGAG. Translating it yields CASSLVAGFDNE. The CDR3 reads in full as CASSLVAGFDNEQFF.

Concerning this clone: The CDR3 goes on 3 residues after the read ends, and that part is filled in from the germline J gene. V gene TRBV20-1 combines with J gene TRBJ2-7; D unclear. V lost 5 bases, J lost 5 bases, and 16 bases lay in between. CDR3 length: 13 residues. CDR1 is DFQATT and CDR2 is SNEGSKA in the germline V gene (reference sequence). The CDR3: CSADSGSSNEQYF. The sequenced part of the CDR3 DNA is TGCAGTGCTGACTCCGGCTCCTCAAACGAG.

About this clone: Read data end 3 residues before the CDR3 end; the end is taken from the germline J gene. The chain joins TRBV7-2 to TRBJ1-3; 7 bases fit TRBD1. V was pared by 5 bases and J by 4 bases, with 8 bases of the junction left unmatched. Germline V lookup: CDR1 SGHTA, CDR2 FQGNSA. This CDR3 is 15 amino acids long. CDR3 loop: CASSLGSGGGNTIYF. Partial CDR3 DNA: TGTGCCAGCAGCCTCGGGTCAGGGGGAGGAAACACC.

Comment on this clone: Sequencing ends 3 residues short of the CDR3 end; the germline J gene provides the rest. This chain connects TRBV5-1 to TRBJ2-2; 8 bases are a match to TRBD1. There are 15 residues in the CDR3. J lost 6 bases, V lost 3 bases, and 7 bases had no gene match. Per germline, CDR1 SGHRS and CDR2 YFSETQ. The CDR3 bases that were read are TGCGCCAGCAGCTCGAATCGACAGGGGCCCGGGGAG. Translated: CASSSNRQGPGE. The full CDR3 protein reads CASSSNRQGPGELFF.

For this clone: The DNA ends 3 residues before the CDR3 does, and the rest of the CDR3 is filled in from the germline J gene. V and J are TRBV10-2 and TRBJ2-1; tentatively, D is TRBD1 (7 bases). V was pared by 6 bases and J by 2 bases, with 20 bases between. This CDR3 comprises 17 residues. Germline V gene lookup returns CDR1 WSHSY and CDR2 SAAADI. CDR3 bases read: TGCGCCAGCAGATCCGTCCCAGGGGGGATACCCTACAATGAG. Translating gives CASRSVPGGIPYNE. The CDR3 in full is CASRSVPGGIPYNEQFF.

On this clone itself: The CDR3 extends 3 residues past the end of the read, so its final part is completed from the germline J gene. The V call is TRBV6-4, the J call TRBJ2-6, with 10 bases lining up with TRBD1. CDR1 is MRHNA, CDR2 SNTAGT, per germline. The CDR3 totals 17 residues. Trimming at V came to 0 bases and at J to 4 bases, leaving 3 bases not matched to a gene. CDR3 DNA, as far as it was read: TGTGCCAGCAGTGACTCGGACAGGGGGGACGGGGCCAACGTC. Residues: CASSDSDRGDGANV. The whole CDR3 sequence reads CASSDSDRGDGANVLTF.

Details on this clone: The CDR3 end is not reached by the read, which stops 3 residues before it; the germline J gene fills it in. V gene TRBV11-2 combines with J gene TRBJ2-7, with D perhaps TRBD1 (5 bases). The CDR3 consists of 14 residues. The V and J ends lost 8 bases and 2 bases respectively, with 16 bases between them. The germline V gene has CDR1 SGHAT and CDR2 FQNNGV. The sequenced part of the CDR3 DNA is TGTGCCAGCCTAAGGACACGTAAAACCTACGAG. This sequence encodes CASLRTRKTYE. The entire CDR3 reads CASLRTRKTYEQYF.

Remarks on this clone: The read halts 3 residues ahead of the CDR3 end, with the missing end drawn from the germline J gene. The chain combines TRBV20-1 with TRBJ2-7; 9 bases line up with TRBD2. This CDR3 is 15 amino acids long. CDR1 is DFQATT, CDR2 SNEGSKA, per germline (reference sequence). V trimming: 0 bases; J trimming: 5 bases; junction bases outside the gene matches: 8. CDR3 DNA, as far as it was read: TGCAGTGCTAGAGATAGGGTTAGCGGGAGACACGAG. Translating gives CSARDRVSGRHE. The CDR3 as a whole reads CSARDRVSGRHEQYF.

As regards this clone: The CDR3 is cut off 3 residues early in the read; its end comes from the germline J gene. This chain links TRBV7-2 with TRBJ2-3, with D perhaps TRBD1 or TRBD2 (5 bases each). Germline assignment: CDR1 SGHTA and CDR2 FQGNSA. The CDR3 is 15 residues long. The CDR3: CASSLVSGSNQPQYF. The sequenced CDR3 bases are TGTGCCAGCAGCTTAGTCTCAGGGAGCAATCAGCCG.

Of note for this clone: The read ends 3 residues early relative to the CDR3; the germline J gene fills the gap. The rearrangement uses TRBV10-3 and TRBJ1-5, with a weak D call TRBD1 (6 bases). V gave up 6 bases and J gave up 5 bases, with 11 bases separating them. CDR1 and CDR2 from the germline V gene are ENHRY and SYGVKD. CDR3 length: 13 residues. The sequenced CDR3 bases are TGTGCCATCAGGGACAGTTTAGATCAGCCC. It encodes CAIRDSLDQP. The whole CDR3 reads CAIRDSLDQPQHF.

Remarks on this clone: The read falls 3 residues short of the CDR3 end, and the missing part is taken from the germline J gene. This sequence joins TRBV19 and TRBJ1-6, with D possibly being TRBD1 (6 bases). Looked up from germline, CDR1 is LNHDA and CDR2 is SQIVND (reference sequence). Between the trimmed V and J ends, which lost 0 bases and 7 bases, there was a span of 10 bases. The CDR3 sequence is 15 residues long. The CDR3 region is CASSIDRGINSPLHF. CDR3 DNA (partial): TGTGCCAGTAGTATAGACAGGGGAATCAATTCACCC.